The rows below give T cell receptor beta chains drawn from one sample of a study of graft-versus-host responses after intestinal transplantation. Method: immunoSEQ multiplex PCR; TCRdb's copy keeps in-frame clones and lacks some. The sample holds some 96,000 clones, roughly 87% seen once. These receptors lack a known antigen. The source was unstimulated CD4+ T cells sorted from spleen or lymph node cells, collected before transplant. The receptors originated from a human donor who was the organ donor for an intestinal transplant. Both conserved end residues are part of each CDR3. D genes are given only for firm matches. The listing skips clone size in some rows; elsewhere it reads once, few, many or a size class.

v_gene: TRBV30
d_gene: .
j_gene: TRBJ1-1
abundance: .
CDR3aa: CAHARQTEAFF
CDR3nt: TGTGCCCACGCCCGCCAGACTGAAGCTTTCTTT

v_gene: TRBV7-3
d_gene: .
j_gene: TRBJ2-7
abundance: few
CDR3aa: CASSLTGTYEQYF
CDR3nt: TGTGCCAGCAGCTTAACAGGGACCTACGAGCAGTACTTC

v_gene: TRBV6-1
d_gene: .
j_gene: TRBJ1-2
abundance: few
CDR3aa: CASSWRGATMTGYTF
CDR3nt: TGTGCCAGCAGTTGGAGAGGGGCCACGATGACGGGCTACACCTTC

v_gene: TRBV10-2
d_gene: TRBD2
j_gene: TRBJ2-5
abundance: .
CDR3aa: CASRRTSGETQYF
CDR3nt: TGCGCCAGCAGAAGGACTAGCGGAGAGACCCAGTACTTC

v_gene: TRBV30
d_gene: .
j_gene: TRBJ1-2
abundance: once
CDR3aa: CAWRVLQLKNGYTF
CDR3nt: TGTGCCTGGAGAGTTCTCCAACTCAAGAATGGCTACACCTTC

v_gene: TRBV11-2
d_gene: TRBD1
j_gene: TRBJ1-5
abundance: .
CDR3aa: CARGQGINQPQHF
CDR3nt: TGTGCCAGGGGACAGGGGATCAATCAGCCCCAGCATTTT

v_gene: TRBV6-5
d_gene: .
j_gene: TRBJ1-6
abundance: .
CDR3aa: CASSAMGVDSPLHF
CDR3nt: TGTGCCAGCAGTGCGATGGGGGTAGATTCACCCCTCCACTTT

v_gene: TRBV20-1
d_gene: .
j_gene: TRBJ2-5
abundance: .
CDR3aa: CSATHQETQYF
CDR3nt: TGCAGTGCTACCCACCAAGAGACCCAGTACTTC

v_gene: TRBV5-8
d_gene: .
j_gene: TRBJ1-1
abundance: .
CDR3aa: CASSLGWSSGGAFF
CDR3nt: TGTGCCAGCAGCTTGGGGTGGTCTTCCGGTGGCGCTTTCTTT

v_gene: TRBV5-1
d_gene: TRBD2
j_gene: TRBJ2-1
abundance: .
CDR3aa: CASSSPGLGYEQFF
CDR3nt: TGCGCCAGCAGCTCTCCGGGACTAGGGTATGAGCAGTTCTTC

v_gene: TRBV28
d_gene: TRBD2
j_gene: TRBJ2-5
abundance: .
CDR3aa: CASSIAGLEETQYF
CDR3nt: TGTGCCAGCAGTATAGCGGGTTTAGAAGAGACCCAGTACTTC

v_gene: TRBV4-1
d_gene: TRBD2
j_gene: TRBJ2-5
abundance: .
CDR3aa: CASSQEGPGGLETQYF
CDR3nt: TGTGCCAGCAGCCAAGAGGGGCCGGGGGGGCTGGAGACCCAGTACTTC

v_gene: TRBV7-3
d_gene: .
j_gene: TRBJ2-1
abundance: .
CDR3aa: CASSLGARVNYNEQFF
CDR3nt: TGTGCCAGCAGCTTAGGGGCCAGGGTGAACTACAATGAGCAGTTCTTC

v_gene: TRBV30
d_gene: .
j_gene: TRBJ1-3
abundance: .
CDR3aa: CAWSRKGTIPSGNTIYF
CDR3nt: TGTGCCTGGAGCAGAAAGGGGACAATCCCCTCTGGAAACACCATATATTTT

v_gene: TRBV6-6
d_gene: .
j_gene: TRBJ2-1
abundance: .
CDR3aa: CASRPLSVNEQFF
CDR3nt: TGTGCCAGCAGACCCCTATCGGTCAACGAGCAGTTCTTC

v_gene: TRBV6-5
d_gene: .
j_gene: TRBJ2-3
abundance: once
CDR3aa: CASSPDVSTDTQYF
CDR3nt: TGTGCCAGCAGCCCCGATGTTAGCACAGATACGCAGTATTTT

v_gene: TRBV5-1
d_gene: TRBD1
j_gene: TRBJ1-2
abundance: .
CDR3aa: CASSLILQGSGYTF
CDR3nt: TGCGCCAGCAGCTTGATATTACAGGGGTCTGGCTACACCTTC

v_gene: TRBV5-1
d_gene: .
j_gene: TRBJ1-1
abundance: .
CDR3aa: CASSATGGNTEAFF
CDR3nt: TGCGCCAGCAGCGCCACAGGTGGCAACACTGAAGCTTTCTTT